This T cell receptor (beta chain) was recovered during a study of cytomegalovirus exposure and HLA in healthy donors. Study-wide points: Most subjects had HLA-A and HLA-B alleles reportedly predicted accurately by TCR beta sequences. Prior analysis indicated that the majority of TCR beta V segments exhibited productivity approximately 90% or approximately 30% of the time.

Worth noting for this clone: The antigen is unknown. The junction and the germline gene differ at one end; a read error may be behind it.

The CDR3 length is 15 residues. Germline loops: CDR1 SSHAT, CDR2 FNYEAQ (reference sequence). The PCR was carried out with 60 Vbeta primers and 13 Jbeta primers. Clones were sequenced by immunoSEQ multiplex PCR, and TCRdb holds only the in-frame ones, with some missing. This table holds 99,000 or so clones, approximately 82% found once. Sequencing used PBMCs. The gene calls are TRBV7-7 and TRBJ2-5; 8 bases map to TRBD2. This receptor was obtained from a man aged 35 to 55 in good health and CMV-seropositive. The CDR3 spells CASSLDGRGQETQYF. DNA for the CDR3: TGTGCTAGCAGCTTAGACGGGAGGGGCCAAGAGACCCAGTACTTC.